Sequencing of this T cell receptor (beta chain) was carried out in a study of a mutant IDH1 vaccine in newly diagnosed glioma (dated by TCRdb to the early 2020s). For the study in its entirety: Vaccination was initiated 4-6 weeks after radiotherapy alone, or concurrently with temozolomide cycles in the chemotherapy-containing groups. The week-35 safety follow-up took place at visit V12, and the week-47 end of study took place at visit V13. Peripheral blood was drawn at six visits: V03 (baseline), V05, V07, V10, V12 and V13. The roughly 33 treated patients were approximately 62% male and roughly 40% female, with a mean age of around 40 years. For exploratory analyses, about two dozen treated patients had longitudinal TCRB deep sequencing done wherever samples were available. Before enrollment, most patients had been given radiochemotherapy with temozolomide as standard therapy, while the rest had received either radiotherapy alone or temozolomide alone.

V was cut back by 8 bases and J by 4 bases, leaving a gap of 9 bases between them. Measured from the cysteine to the phenylalanine, the CDR3 is 11 residues long. Only the CDR3 DNA stays, 33 bases, in frame from base 1. CDR1 and CDR2, looked up from the germline V gene, are SGHTA and FQGNSA. The time point label, as the study defines it: week 35, safety follow-up. Every vaccine dose consisted of 300 ug of a 20-mer mutant IDH1 peptide in Montanide, administered subcutaneously together with topical imiquimod. Patients received eight vaccinations in weeks 1, 3, 5, 7, 11, 15, 19 and 23, corresponding to visits V03 through V10. All donors had newly diagnosed IDH1-mutant astrocytomas of WHO grade 3 or 4 that showed loss of nuclear ATRX. The samples were drawn from NOA16, a multicentre, single-arm, open-label phase I trial in Germany that tested a mutant IDH1 peptide vaccine in humans for the first time. The DNeasy Blood and Tissue Kit was used to extract genomic DNA from EDTA blood for TCRB sequencing.

This clone is a singleton in its sample. Which antigen it targets is not known. Qualities for individual bases were not recorded, and no much larger clone is one base off. Library prep was done by the immunoSEQ multiplex PCR assay. Rearranged TCR beta chain sequences were amplified with the hsTCRB Kit following the manufacturer's protocol. Sequencing of TCRB libraries was carried out on an Illumina MiSeq. The paper's data handling went like this. Demultiplexing, trimming and gene mapping were performed with the kit vendor's proprietary platform. TCRdb stores this immuneACCESS table with in-frame sequences only. Part of the clones is absent; in the studies checked, under half of the shortfall reflects unresolved V genes, and no reason is known for the rest. V, J and clone size are those of that table, while D and trimming were read from the DNA. This sample comprises some 58,000 clones, about four fifths of them detected only once. The ten most abundant clones make up 4.5% to 6% of the sample.

Here is what the overall study found, with its caveats: Availability determined which PBMC samples were chosen for TCRB deep sequencing. Changes in the top peripheral T cell clonotypes picked up by TCRB sequencing did not appear to be linked to pseudoprogression. Immune responses induced by the vaccine were seen in roughly 92% of patients across multiple MHC alleles. According to the authors, sample limitations meant that analyses of patient blood samples could not be reproduced.

The rearranged segments are TRBV7-2 and TRBJ2-7; possibly the D gene is TRBD1, per 6 matching bases. The material was PBMCs, obtained from a glioma patient whose treatment included an IDH1 peptide vaccine. The source of this sequence is a man aged 35-49 years with glioma. The CDR3 is CASRGGYEQYF. The bases are TGTGCCAGCCGAGGGGGTTACGAGCAGTACTTC.